These 16 T cell receptor beta chains were all obtained from the same sample, sequenced in a study of T cell changes during pregnancy in multiple sclerosis. This table comes from immunoSEQ multiplex PCR, and its TCRdb copy is limited to in-frame clones, with some not included. The table records approximately 53,000 clones, 85% to 95% of them present only once. The source material was CD4+ T cells from peripheral blood mononuclear cells, sampled in the third trimester of pregnancy. The receptors shown here come from a female donor with multiple sclerosis, enrolled in a pregnancy study.

The V gene is TRBV30, the J gene TRBJ1-5, with D hard to call. CDR3 length: 13 residues. Looked up from germline, CDR1 is GTSNPN and CDR2 is SVGIG (reference sequence). Between the trimmed V and J ends, which lost 2 bases and 6 bases, there was a span of 11 bases. Written as DNA, the CDR3 is TGTGCCTGGAGTCGGGATACGGGTCAGCCCCAGCATTTT. Its translation: CAWSRDTGQPQHF. Full variable domain (missing parts from reference TRBV30 and TRBJ1-5): SQTIHQWPATLVQPVGSPLSLECTVEGTSNPNLYWYRQAAGRGLQLLFYSVGIGQISSEVPQNLSASRPQDRQFILSSKKLLLSDSGFYLCAWSRDTGQPQHFGDGTRLSIL.

The J gene is TRBJ2-1, the V gene TRBV27; TRBD2 matches at 8 bases. Germline CDR1 reads MNHEY; CDR2 reads SMNVEV (reference sequence). Trimming at V came to 6 bases and at J to 6 bases, leaving 10 bases not matched to a gene. The CDR3 is made up of 15 amino acids. For the CDR3, the DNA is TGTGCCAGCAGACATAACGGGGGGGAGGTCAATGAGCAGTTCTTC. Translation: CASRHNGGEVNEQFF.

The gene calls are TRBV7-2 and TRBJ1-2; 8 positions match TRBD1. V gave up 2 bases and J gave up 2 bases; unmatched junction bases: 13. Germline-derived CDR1 and CDR2 are SGHTA and FQGNSA. The CDR3 runs 18 residues. In DNA form, the CDR3 reads TGTGCCAGCAGCTTACTTGGACAGGGCCCCAGGGCCAACTATGGCTACACCTTC. It specifies CASSLLGQGPRANYGYTF.

The chain couples TRBV6-1 to TRBJ2-4, with D possibly TRBD2 on 6 matching bases. Germline lookup yields CDR1 MNHNS and CDR2 SASEGT. The V gene lost 11 bases and the J gene lost 6 bases, with 17 bases spanning the gap. This CDR3 comprises 13 residues. The CDR3 reads CASRGGVSNIQYF. The CDR3 region has the DNA TGTGCCTCCAGAGGCGGGGTCTCAAACATTCAGTACTTC.

This clone was recorded only once. The chain couples TRBV25-1 to TRBJ1-2; maybe TRBD1 (5 bases). Germline V gene data show CDR1 as MGHDK and CDR2 as SYGVNS. This CDR3 has 15 residues. V was shortened by 1 base and J by 8 bases, with 17 bases between the two germline ends. The CDR3 nucleotides are TGTGCCAGCAGTGAATCGGGCAGGGCCTCACTCGGCTACACCTTC. Protein: CASSESGRASLGYTF.

This rearrangement joins TRBV5-5 to TRBJ2-5; 7 bases map to TRBD1. With 4 bases clipped from V and 5 bases from J, the junction kept 17 bases outside the gene matches. The CDR3 spans 17 residues. Germline values: CDR1 SGHKS, CDR2 YYEKEE (reference sequence). The CDR3 reads CASSTKSTDRTGETQYF. In DNA, the CDR3 is TGTGCCAGCAGCACCAAATCTACGGACAGGACTGGGGAGACCCAGTACTTC.

The chain combines TRBV5-4 with TRBJ1-3; D perhaps matches TRBD1 (6 bases). The CDR3 runs 15 residues. Trimming cost V 4 bases and J 0 bases, with 11 bases left between them. Germline V lookup: CDR1 SGHNT, CDR2 YYREEE (reference sequence). CDR3 sequence reads: CASSPGTSSGNTIYF. The CDR3, as DNA: TGTGCCAGCAGCCCCGGGACATCCTCTGGAAACACCATATATTTT.

The chain uses TRBV11-1 and TRBJ2-1; 15 bases line up with TRBD2. The length of the CDR3 is 16 residues. J gave up 7 bases and V 5 bases, and 6 bases lay outside the gene matches. CDR1 and CDR2 (germline): SGHAT, FQDESV (reference sequence). The CDR3: CASSAGLAGGGNEQFF. The CDR3 region has the DNA TGTGCCAGCAGCGCGGGACTAGCGGGGGGTGGGAATGAGCAGTTCTTC.

The DNA of the CDR3 is TGTGCCAGCAGTCCCTCTCGGGGGGGCGAGGGTGAGCAGTTCTTC. Amino acid sequence: CASSPSRGGEGEQFF. The chain carries TRBV6-5 and TRBJ2-1; TRBD2 agrees at 8 bases. This CDR3 comprises 15 residues. Trimming cost V 5 bases and J 9 bases; bases outside gene matches: 12. In germline, CDR1 is MNHEY, CDR2 SVGAGI.

The CDR3 spells CASTGRRQGAYGYTF. The CDR3 DNA sequence: TGTGCCAGCACCGGACGAAGGCAAGGGGCATATGGCTACACCTTC. V usage is TRBV25-1 and J usage is TRBJ1-2; weak D call: TRBD1 (5 bases). V lost 7 bases to trimming and J lost 5 bases, with 20 bases between them. Germline values: CDR1 MGHDK, CDR2 SYGVNS. There are 15 residues in the CDR3.

This sequence joins TRBV5-1 and TRBJ1-6; 8 nucleotides match TRBD1. Per the germline V gene, CDR1 is SGHRS and CDR2 is YFSETQ. This CDR3 spans 16 amino acids. V was clipped by 4 bases and J by 7 bases; unmatched bases: 10. CDR3 amino acids: CASSPFLDRGNSPLHF. The CDR3 DNA reads TGCGCCAGCAGCCCCTTTTTAGACAGGGGAAATTCACCCCTCCACTTT.

The sample holds one count of this clone. This same CDR3 is encoded by further DNA sequences in the sample. The chain employs TRBV7-7 and TRBJ2-1; 11 bases are a match to TRBD2. Germline-derived CDR1 and CDR2 are SSHAT and FNYEAQ (reference sequence). The CDR3 loop spans 15 amino acids. V was clipped by 5 bases and J by 4 bases; unmatched bases: 4. CDR3 nucleotides: TGTGCCAGCAGCCTTACTAGCGGGGGTTACAATGAGCAGTTCTTC. Encoded protein: CASSLTSGGYNEQFF.

The rearrangement uses TRBV4-2 and TRBJ2-3, with TRBD2 matching over 8 bases. The V gene end was trimmed by 0 bases and the J gene end by 5 bases; junction bases not matched to a gene: 10. The CDR3 is 17 amino acids. Germline-derived CDR1 and CDR2 are LGHNA and YNFKEQ. Here the CDR3 reads CASSQDPRGGLIDTQYF. The DNA for the CDR3 is TGTGCCAGCAGCCAAGATCCTCGGGGGGGGCTTATAGATACGCAGTATTTT.

The CDR3 DNA sequence: TGTGCCACCAGCAGAGATCTGGGGCGCACTGAAGCTTTCTTT. Amino acids: CATSRDLGRTEAFF. The rearrangement joins TRBV15 to TRBJ1-1, with D perhaps TRBD1 (5 bases). The CDR3 has 14 amino acids. V was clipped by 0 bases and J by 4 bases, with 9 bases between them. Per the germline V gene, CDR1 is LNHNV and CDR2 is YYDKDF (reference sequence).

The V call is TRBV10-3, the J call TRBJ1-1; D is possibly TRBD1 (6 bases). The CDR3 runs 12 residues. The germline gives CDR1 ENHRY, CDR2 SYGVKD. Trimming left V 2 bases short and J 8 bases short, with 9 bases between. The CDR3 DNA reads TGTGCCATCAGTGAGCACGGGACAGAAGCTTTCTTT. It translates to CAISEHGTEAFF.

This chain connects TRBV7-3 to TRBJ1-1; 7 nucleotides agree with TRBD1. CDR1 SGHTA and CDR2 FQGTGA come from the germline V gene. This CDR3 is built from 13 residues. V gave up 8 bases and J gave up 4 bases; unmatched junction bases: 7. This chain's CDR3 is CASRRQGGTEAFF. CDR3 nucleotide sequence: TGTGCCAGCCGACGACAGGGAGGCACTGAAGCTTTCTTT.